This TCR beta chain was obtained from a study of Graves' ophthalmopathy and Graves' hyperthyroidism. Amplifying from RNA transcripts, the study obtained TCR beta CDR3 regions. HTBI-primed first-round RT-PCR preceded second-round multiplex PCR. MiXCR, applied by TCRdb to the multiplex PCR reads, yields one record per CDR3 protein. The sample includes about 1.2 million distinct CDR3 sequences, less than 45% of them seen just once. Germline assignment: CDR1 LNHNV and CDR2 YYDKDF (reference sequence). This CDR3 spans 14 amino acids. Trimming shortened V by 0 bases and J by 0 bases, and 5 bases separated the two germline ends.

Sample: peripheral blood or thyroid tissue (not recorded which). This sequence originates from an adult man with Graves' hyperthyroidism. The chain combines TRBV15 with TRBJ1-2, with D uncertain. The CDR3 sequence is CATSREKANYGYTF. CDR3 coding DNA: TGTGCCACCAGCAGAGAGAAGGCTAACTATGGCTACACCTTC.